The T cell receptor (beta chain) described here comes from a study of T-cell reconstitution after alpha-beta-depleted transplantation in children. The study's findings and limits: Several hundred expanded graft clones reportedly gave rise to the alpha-beta T cells present about two months after transplant. T-cell counts and diversity were attributed mostly to newly produced T cells one year after transplant. In some patients, recipient T cells and intrathymic progenitors surviving conditioning explained high day-60 diversity.

Preparation of the TCRbeta library involved a method that used unique molecular identifiers. MiXCR was run by TCRdb on the PCR reads, yielding one entry per CDR3 protein. The profile shows approximately 630,000 distinct CDR3 sequences, over 10% of them singletons. The CDR3 is 15 amino acids. CDR1 is ENHRY, CDR2 SYGVKD, per germline. With 2 bases removed from V and 4 bases from J, the gap between germline ends came to 13 bases. As concerns this clonotype: Its antigen is not identified.

The chain uses TRBV10-3 and TRBJ2-3; perhaps TRBD1 as D (5 bases). The source of this sequence is a girl aged 2-10 years with congenital amegakaryocytic thrombocytopenia, due to receive a stem cell transplant. This specimen consisted of PBMCs, obtained before TCRalphabeta/CD19-depleted stem cell transplant. The CDR3 DNA sequence: TGTGCCATCAGTGAGGTTGGGGCGGCCGCAGATACGCAGTATTTT. Translated, it gives CAISEVGAAADTQYF.